This entry features one T cell receptor (beta chain) sequence. Naive CD8 cells lacked CD45RO and underwent positive selection for CCR7, leaving out terminally differentiated effector memory CD45RA+ cells. The record originates from a study of shared clonotypes between healthy human individuals. TCRdb keeps only in-frame clones here, not all; method: immunoSEQ multiplex PCR. Of roughly 2,000,000 clones listed, around 93% were seen once; the top ten hold roughly 1.7%. The CDR3 runs 13 residues. The germline V gene encodes CDR1 SGHNT and CDR2 YENEEA. V was shortened by 0 bases and J by 5 bases, with 5 bases between the two germline ends.

This TCR was sampled from a man younger than 35 in good health. Some clones in this sample may be carry-over from other donors' samples. The chain combines TRBV11-3 with TRBJ2-1; D unresolved. Sequences were obtained from naive CD8+ T cells from PBMCs. CDR3 in amino acids: CASSLEPNNEQFF. DNA for the CDR3: TGTGCCAGCAGCTTAGAGCCAAACAATGAGCAGTTCTTC. Drawing the rest from reference TRBV11-3 and TRBJ2-1, the complete variable domain is EAGVVQSPRYKIIEKKQPVAFWCNPISGHNTLYWYLQNLGQGPELLIRYENEEAVDDSQLPKDRFSAERLKGVDSTLKIQPAELGDSAVYLCASSLEPNNEQFFGPGTRLTVL.